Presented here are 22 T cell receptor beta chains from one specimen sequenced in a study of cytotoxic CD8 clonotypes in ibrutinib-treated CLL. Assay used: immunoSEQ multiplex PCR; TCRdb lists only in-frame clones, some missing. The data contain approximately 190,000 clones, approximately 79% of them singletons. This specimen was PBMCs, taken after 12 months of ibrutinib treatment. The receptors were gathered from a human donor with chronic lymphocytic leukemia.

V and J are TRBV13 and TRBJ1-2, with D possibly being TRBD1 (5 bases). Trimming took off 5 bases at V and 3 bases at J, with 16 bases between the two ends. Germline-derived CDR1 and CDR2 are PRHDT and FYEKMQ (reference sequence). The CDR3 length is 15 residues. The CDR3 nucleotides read TGTGCCAGCAGCCCGGGAGGGGCGAGGTACTATGGCTACACCTTC. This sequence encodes CASSPGGARYYGYTF.

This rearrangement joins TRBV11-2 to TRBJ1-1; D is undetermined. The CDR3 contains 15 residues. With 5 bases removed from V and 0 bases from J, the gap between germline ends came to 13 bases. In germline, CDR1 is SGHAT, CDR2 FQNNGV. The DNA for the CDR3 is TGTGCCAGCAGCCTACTGCATGGGCTGAACACTGAAGCTTTCTTT. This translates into CASSLLHGLNTEAFF.

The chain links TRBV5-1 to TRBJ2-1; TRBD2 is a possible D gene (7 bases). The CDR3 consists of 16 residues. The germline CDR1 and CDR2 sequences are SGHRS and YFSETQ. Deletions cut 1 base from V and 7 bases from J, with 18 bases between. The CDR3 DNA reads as TGCGCCAGCAGCTTGTCCGCGGGGGCAGGGCAAAATGAGCAGTTCTTC. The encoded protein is CASSLSAGAGQNEQFF.

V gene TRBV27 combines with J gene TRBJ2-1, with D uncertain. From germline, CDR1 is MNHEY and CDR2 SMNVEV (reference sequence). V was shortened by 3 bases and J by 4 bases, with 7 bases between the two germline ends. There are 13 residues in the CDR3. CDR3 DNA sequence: TGTGCCAGCAGTTTTTGGGCGTACAATGAGCAGTTCTTC. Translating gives CASSFWAYNEQFF.

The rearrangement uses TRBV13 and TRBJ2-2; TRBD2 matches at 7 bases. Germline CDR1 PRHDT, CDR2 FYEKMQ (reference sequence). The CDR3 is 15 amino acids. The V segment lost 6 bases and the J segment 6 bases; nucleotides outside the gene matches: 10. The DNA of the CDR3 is TGTGCCAGCAGGCCCCCGGGAGGATGGGCCGGGGAGCTGTTTTTT. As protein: CASRPPGGWAGELFF.

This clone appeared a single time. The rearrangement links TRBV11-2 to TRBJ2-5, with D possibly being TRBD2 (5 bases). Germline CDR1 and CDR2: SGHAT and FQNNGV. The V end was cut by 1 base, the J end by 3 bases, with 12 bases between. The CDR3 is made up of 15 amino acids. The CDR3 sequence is CASSLALATKETQYF. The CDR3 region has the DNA TGTGCCAGCAGCTTAGCCTTAGCGACAAAAGAGACCCAGTACTTC.

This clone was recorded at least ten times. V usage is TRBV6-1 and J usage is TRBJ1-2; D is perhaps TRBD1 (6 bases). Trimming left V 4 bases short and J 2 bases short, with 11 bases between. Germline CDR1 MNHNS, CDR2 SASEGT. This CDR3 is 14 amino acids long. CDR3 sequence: CASSAHRENYGYTF. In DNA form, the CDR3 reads TGTGCCAGCAGTGCCCACAGGGAGAACTATGGCTACACCTTC.

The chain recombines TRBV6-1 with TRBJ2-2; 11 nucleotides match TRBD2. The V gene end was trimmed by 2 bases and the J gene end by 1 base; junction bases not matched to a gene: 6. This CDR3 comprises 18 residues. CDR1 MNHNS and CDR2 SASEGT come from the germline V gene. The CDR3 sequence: CASSEIAGGLGNTGELFF. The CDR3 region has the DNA TGTGCCAGCAGTGAAATAGCGGGAGGGCTCGGGAACACCGGGGAGCTGTTTTTT.

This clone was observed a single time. The CDR3 nucleotides read TGTGCCAGCAGTGGAGATTTCACAGATACGCAGTATTTT. Its translation is CASSGDFTDTQYF. The chain couples TRBV25-1 to TRBJ2-3; no clear D gene. The CDR3 contains 13 residues. V gave up 4 bases and J gave up 2 bases, with 7 bases separating them. The germline V gene has CDR1 MGHDK and CDR2 SYGVNS.

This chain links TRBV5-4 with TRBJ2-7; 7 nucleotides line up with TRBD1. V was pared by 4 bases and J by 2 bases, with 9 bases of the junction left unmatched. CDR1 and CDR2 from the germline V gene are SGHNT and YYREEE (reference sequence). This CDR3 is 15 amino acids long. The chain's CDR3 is CASSGTGTEPYEQYF. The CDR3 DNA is TGTGCCAGCAGCGGAACCGGGACAGAGCCCTACGAGCAGTACTTC. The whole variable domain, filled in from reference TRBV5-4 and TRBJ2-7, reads ETGVTQSPTHLIKTRGQQVTLRCSSQSGHNTVSWYQQALGQGPQFIFQYYREEENGRGNFPPRFSGLQFPNYSSELNVNALELDDSALYLCASSGTGTEPYEQYFGPGTRLTVT.

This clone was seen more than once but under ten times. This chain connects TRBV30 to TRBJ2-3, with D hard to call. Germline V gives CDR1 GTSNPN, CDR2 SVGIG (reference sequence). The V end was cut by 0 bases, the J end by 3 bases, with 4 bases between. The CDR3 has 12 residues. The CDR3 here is CAWSVLTDTQYF. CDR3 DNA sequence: TGTGCCTGGAGTGTATTAACAGATACGCAGTATTTT.

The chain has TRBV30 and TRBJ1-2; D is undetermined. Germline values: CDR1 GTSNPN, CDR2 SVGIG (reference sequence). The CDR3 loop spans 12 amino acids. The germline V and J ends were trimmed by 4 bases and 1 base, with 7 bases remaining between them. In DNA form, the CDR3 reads TGTGCCTGGACGAGCTTTAACTATGGCTACACCTTC. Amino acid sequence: CAWTSFNYGYTF.

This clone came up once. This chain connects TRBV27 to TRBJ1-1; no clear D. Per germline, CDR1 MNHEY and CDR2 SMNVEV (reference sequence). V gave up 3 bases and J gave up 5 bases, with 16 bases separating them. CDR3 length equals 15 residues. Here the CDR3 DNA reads TGTGCCAGCAGTTTCGGACCGTCCTCGGGTACTGAAGCTTTCTTT. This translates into CASSFGPSSGTEAFF.

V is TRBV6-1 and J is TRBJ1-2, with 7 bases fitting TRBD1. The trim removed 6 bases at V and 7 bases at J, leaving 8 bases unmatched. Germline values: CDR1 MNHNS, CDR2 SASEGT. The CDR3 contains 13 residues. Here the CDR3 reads CASRETGRGGYTF. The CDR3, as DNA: TGTGCCAGCAGGGAGACAGGGAGAGGTGGCTACACCTTC.

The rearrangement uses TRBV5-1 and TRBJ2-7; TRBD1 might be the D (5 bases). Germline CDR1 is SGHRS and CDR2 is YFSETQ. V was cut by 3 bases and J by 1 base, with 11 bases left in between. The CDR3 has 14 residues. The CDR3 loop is CASSSSGISYEQYF. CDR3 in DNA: TGCGCCAGCAGCTCCTCAGGGATTTCCTACGAGCAGTACTTC.

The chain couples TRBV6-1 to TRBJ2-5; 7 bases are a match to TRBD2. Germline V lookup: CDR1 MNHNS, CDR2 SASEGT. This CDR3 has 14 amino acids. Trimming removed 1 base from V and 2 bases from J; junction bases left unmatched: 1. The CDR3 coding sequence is TGTGCCAGCAGTGAAGGGGGGGGGCAAGAGACCCAGTACTTC. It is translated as CASSEGGGQETQYF.

This CDR3 is CASSWGTTYNEQFF. In nucleotides, the CDR3 is TGCGCCAGCAGCTGGGGGACTACGTACAATGAGCAGTTCTTC. The chain has TRBV5-1 and TRBJ2-1; 7 bases line up with TRBD2. Per germline, CDR1 SGHRS and CDR2 YFSETQ. J lost 4 bases, V lost 3 bases, and 4 bases had no gene match. This CDR3 is built from 14 residues.

CDR3 in amino acids: CAWSPSETQYF. Written as DNA, the CDR3 is TGTGCCTGGAGCCCATCCGAGACCCAGTACTTC. V is TRBV30 and J is TRBJ2-5, with D hard to call. This CDR3 contains 11 residues. V lost 3 bases to trimming and J lost 5 bases, with 7 bases between them. Germline V CDR1 and CDR2: GTSNPN, SVGIG (reference sequence).

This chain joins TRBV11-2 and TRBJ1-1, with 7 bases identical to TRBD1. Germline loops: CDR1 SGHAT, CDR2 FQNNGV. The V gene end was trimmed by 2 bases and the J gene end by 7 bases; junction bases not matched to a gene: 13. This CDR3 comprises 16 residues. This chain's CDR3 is CASSLYYPGQILEAFF. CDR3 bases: TGTGCCAGCAGCTTATATTACCCGGGACAGATACTTGAAGCTTTCTTT.

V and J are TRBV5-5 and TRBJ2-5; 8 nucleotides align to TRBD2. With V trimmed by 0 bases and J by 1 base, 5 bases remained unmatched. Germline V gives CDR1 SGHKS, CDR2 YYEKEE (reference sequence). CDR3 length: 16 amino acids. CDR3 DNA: TGTGCCAGCAGCTTGGGAGGTAGCGGGACCCAAGAGACCCAGTACTTC. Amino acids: CASSLGGSGTQETQYF.

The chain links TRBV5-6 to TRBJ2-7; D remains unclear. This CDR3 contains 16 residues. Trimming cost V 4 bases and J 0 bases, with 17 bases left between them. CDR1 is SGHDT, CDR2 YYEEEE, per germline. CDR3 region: CASSPVLTSASYEQYF. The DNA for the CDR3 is TGTGCCAGCAGCCCAGTATTGACGTCCGCCTCCTACGAGCAGTACTTC.

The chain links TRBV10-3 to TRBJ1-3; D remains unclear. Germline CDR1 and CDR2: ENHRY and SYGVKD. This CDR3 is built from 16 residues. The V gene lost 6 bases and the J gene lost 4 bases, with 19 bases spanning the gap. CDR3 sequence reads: CAIREVPERQGNTIYF. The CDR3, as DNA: TGTGCCATCAGGGAGGTCCCAGAACGGCAAGGAAACACCATATATTTT.